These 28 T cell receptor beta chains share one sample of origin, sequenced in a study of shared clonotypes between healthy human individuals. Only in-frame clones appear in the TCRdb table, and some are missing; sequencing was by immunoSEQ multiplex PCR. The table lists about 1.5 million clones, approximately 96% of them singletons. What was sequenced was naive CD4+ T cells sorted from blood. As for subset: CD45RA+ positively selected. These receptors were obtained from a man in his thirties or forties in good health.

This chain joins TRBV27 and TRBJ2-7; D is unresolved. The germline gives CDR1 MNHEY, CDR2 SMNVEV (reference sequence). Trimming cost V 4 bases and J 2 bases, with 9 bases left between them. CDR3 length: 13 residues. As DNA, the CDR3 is TGTGCCAGCAGTTCAGACTTTACCTACGAGCAGTACTTC. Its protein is CASSSDFTYEQYF.

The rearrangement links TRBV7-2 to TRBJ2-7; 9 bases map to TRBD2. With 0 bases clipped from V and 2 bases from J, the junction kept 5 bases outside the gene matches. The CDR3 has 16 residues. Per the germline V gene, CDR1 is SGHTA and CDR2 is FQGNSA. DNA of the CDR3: TGTGCCAGCAGCTTAGCGCCGGGACTAGCAACCTACGAGCAGTACTTC. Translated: CASSLAPGLATYEQYF.

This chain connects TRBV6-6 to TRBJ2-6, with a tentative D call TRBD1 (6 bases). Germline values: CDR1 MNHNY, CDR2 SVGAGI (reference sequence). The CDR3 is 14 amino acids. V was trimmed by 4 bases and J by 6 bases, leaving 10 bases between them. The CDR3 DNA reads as TGTGCCAGCAGTTGGGGGCTTGAGGCCAACGTCCTGACTTTC. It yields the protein CASSWGLEANVLTF.

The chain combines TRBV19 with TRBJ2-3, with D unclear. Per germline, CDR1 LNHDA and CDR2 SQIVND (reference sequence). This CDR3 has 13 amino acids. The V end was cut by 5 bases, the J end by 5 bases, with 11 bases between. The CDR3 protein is CASSWQTRDTQYF. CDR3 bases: TGTGCCAGTAGTTGGCAGACCAGAGATACGCAGTATTTT. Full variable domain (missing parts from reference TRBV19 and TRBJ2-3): DGGITQSPKYLFRKEGQNVTLSCEQNLNHDAMYWYRQDPGQGLRLIYYSQIVNDFQKGDIAEGYSVSREKKESFPLTVTSAQKNPTAFYLCASSWQTRDTQYFGPGTRLTVL.

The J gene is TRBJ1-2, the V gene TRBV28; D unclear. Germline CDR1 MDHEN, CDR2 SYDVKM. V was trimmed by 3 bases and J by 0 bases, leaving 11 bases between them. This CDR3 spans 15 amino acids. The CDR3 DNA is TGTGCCAGCAGTTTCCTACTGGTAGCTAACTATGGCTACACCTTC. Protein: CASSFLLVANYGYTF.

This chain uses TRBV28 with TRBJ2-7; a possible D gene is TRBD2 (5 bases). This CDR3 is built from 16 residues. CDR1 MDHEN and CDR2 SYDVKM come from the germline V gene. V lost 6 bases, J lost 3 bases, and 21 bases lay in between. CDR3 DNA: TGTGCCAGCAGCCTGCCGGGAAGCCGTGCCCTCTACGAGCAGTACTTC. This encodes CASSLPGSRALYEQYF.

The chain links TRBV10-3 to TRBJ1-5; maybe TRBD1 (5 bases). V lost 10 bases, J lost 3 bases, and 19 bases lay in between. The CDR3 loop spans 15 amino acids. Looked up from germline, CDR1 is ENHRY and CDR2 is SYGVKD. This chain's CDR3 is CASDRGPGPNQPQHF. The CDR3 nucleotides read TGTGCCAGTGATCGGGGACCGGGGCCCAATCAGCCCCAGCATTTT.

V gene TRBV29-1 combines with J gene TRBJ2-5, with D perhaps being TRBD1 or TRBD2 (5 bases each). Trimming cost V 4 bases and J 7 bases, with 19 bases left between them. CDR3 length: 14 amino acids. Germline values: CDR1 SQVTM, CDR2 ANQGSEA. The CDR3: CSVAGTSLTGTQYF. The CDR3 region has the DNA TGCAGCGTTGCGGGGACCTCACTAACAGGGACCCAGTACTTC.

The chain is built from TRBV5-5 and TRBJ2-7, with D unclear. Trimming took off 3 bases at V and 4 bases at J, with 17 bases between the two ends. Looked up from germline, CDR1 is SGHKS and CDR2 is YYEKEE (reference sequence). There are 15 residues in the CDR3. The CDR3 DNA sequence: TGTGCCAGCAGCTCCAACTCCCCGGGTCGGTACGAGCAGTACTTC. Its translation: CASSSNSPGRYEQYF.

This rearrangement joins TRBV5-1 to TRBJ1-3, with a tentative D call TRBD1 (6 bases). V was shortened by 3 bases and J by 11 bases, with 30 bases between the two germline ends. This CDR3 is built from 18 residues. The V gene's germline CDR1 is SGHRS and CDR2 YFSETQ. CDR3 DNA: TGCGCCAGCAGCTATTGGCCGAGGACAGCAGACTGGGAAACGGCCATATATTTT. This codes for CASSYWPRTADWETAIYF.

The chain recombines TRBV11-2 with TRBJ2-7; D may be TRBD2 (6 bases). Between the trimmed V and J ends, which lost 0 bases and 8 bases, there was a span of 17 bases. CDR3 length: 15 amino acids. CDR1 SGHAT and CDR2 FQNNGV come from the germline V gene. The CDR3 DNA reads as TGTGCCAGCAGCTTAGAACGCGGGACCACATACCAGCAGTACTTC. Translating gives CASSLERGTTYQQYF.

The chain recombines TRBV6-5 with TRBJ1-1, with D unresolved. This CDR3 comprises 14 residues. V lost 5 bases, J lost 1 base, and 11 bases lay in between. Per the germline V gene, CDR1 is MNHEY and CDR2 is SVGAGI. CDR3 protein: CASSPIVGNTEAFF. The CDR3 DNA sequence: TGTGCCAGCAGTCCCATTGTAGGGAACACTGAAGCTTTCTTT.

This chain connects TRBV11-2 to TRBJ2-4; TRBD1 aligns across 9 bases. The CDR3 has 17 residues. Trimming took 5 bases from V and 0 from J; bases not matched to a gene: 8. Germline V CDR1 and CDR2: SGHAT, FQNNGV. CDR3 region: CASSSYRTGVAKNIQYF. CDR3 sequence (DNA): TGTGCCAGCAGCAGTTATAGGACAGGGGTAGCCAAAAACATTCAGTACTTC. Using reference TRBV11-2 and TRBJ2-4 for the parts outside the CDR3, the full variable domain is EAGVAQSPRYKIIEKRQSVAFWCNPISGHATLYWYQQILGQGPKLLIQFQNNGVVDDSQLPKDRFSAERLKGVDSTLKIQPAKLEDSAVYLCASSSYRTGVAKNIQYFGAGTRLSVL.

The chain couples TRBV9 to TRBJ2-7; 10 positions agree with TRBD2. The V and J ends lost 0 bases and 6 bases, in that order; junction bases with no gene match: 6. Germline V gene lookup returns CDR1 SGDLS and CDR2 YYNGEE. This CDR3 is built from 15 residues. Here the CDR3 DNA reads TGTGCCAGCAGCGTAGCTACTAGCGGGATAGGCGAGCAGTACTTC. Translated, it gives CASSVATSGIGEQYF.

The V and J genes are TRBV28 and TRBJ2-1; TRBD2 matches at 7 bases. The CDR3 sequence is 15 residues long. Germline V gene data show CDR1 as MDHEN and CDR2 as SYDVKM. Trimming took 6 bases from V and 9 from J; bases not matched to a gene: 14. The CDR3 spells CASRFSGPKRGEQFF. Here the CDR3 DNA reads TGTGCCAGCAGATTTAGCGGGCCAAAACGCGGTGAGCAGTTCTTC. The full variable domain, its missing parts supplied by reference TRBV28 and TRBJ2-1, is DVKVTQSSRYLVKRTGEKVFLECVQDMDHENMFWYRQDPGLGLRLIYFSYDVKMKEKGDIPEGYSVSREKKERFSLILESASTNQTSMYLCASRFSGPKRGEQFFGPGTRLTVL.

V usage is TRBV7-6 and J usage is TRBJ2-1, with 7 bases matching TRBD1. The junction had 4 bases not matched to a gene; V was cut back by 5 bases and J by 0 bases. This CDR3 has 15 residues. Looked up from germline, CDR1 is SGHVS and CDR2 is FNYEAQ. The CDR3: CASSLTGSSYNEQFF. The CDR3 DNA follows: TGTGCCAGCAGCCTGACAGGGAGCTCCTACAATGAGCAGTTCTTC.

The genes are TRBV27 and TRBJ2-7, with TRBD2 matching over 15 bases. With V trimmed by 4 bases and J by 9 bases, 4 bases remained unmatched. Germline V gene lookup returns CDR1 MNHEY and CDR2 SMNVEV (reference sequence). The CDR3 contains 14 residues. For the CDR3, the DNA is TGTGCCAGCAGTTCCGGACTAGCGGGAGGGTTGCAGTACTTC. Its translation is CASSSGLAGGLQYF.

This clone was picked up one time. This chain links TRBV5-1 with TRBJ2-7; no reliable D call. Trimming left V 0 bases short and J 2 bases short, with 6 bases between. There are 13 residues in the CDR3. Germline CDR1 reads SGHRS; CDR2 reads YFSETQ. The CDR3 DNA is TGCGCCAGCAGCTTGGCAGAGACCTACGAGCAGTACTTC. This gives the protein CASSLAETYEQYF.

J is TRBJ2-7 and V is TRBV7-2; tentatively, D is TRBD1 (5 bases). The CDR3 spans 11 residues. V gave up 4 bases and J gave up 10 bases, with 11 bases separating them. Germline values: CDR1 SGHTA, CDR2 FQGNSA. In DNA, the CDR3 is TGTGCCAGCAGCTCGTTGGGGCGACAGTACTTC. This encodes CASSSLGRQYF.

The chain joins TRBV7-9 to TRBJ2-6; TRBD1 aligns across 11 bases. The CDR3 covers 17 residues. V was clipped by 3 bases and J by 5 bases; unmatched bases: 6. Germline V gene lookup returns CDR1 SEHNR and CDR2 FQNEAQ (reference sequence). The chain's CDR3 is CASSLGTGGTRANVLTF. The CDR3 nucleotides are TGTGCCAGCAGCTTGGGGACAGGGGGGACCCGGGCCAACGTCCTGACTTTC.

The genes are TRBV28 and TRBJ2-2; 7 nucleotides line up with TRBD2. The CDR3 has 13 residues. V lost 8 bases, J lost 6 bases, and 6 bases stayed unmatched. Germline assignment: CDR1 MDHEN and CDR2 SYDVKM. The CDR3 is CASLRELAGELFF. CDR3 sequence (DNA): TGTGCCAGCCTGCGGGAGCTCGCCGGGGAGCTGTTTTTT. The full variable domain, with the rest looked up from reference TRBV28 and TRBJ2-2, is DVKVTQSSRYLVKRTGEKVFLECVQDMDHENMFWYRQDPGLGLRLIYFSYDVKMKEKGDIPEGYSVSREKKERFSLILESASTNQTSMYLCASLRELAGELFFGEGSRLTVL.

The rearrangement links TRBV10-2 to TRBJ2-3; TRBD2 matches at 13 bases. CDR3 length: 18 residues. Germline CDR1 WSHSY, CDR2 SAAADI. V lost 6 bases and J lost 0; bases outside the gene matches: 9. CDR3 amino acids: CASRGLAGTKRSTDTQYF. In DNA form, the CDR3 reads TGCGCCAGCAGGGGACTAGCGGGAACAAAGAGGAGCACAGATACGCAGTATTTT.

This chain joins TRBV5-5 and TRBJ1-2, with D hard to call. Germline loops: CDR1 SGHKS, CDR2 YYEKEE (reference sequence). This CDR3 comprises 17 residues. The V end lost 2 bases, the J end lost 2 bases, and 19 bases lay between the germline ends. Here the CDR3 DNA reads TGTGCCAGCAGCTTATCGGCAGGTAGTCATTCAAACTATGGCTACACCTTC. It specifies CASSLSAGSHSNYGYTF.

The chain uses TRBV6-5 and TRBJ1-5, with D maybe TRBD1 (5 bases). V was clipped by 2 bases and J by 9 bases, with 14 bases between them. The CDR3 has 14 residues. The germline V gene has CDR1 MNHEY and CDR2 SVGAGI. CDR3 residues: CASSYTPSGGPQHF. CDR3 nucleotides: TGTGCCAGCAGTTACACCCCTAGCGGGGGGCCCCAGCATTTT.

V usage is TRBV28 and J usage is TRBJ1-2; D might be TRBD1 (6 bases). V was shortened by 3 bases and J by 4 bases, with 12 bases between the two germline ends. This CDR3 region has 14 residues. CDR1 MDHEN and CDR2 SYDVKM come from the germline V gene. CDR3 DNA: TGTGCCAGCAGTTTGGGGGGGCCCCTCTATGGCTACACCTTC. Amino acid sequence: CASSLGGPLYGYTF.

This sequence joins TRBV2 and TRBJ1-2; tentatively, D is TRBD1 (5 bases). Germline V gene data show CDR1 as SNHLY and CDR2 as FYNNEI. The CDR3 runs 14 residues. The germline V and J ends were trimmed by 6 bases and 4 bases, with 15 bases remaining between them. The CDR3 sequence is CASSRMGGGYGYTF. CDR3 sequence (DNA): TGTGCCAGCAGCCGAATGGGGGGAGGCTATGGCTACACCTTC.

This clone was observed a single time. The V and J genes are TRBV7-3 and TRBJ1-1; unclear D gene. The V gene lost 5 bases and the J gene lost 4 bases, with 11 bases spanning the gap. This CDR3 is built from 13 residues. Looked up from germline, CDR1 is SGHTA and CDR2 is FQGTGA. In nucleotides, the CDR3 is TGTGCCAGCAGCCCCACGGGTTTCACTGAAGCTTTCTTT. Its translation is CASSPTGFTEAFF. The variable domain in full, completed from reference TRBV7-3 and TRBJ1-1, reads GAGVSQTPSNKVTEKGKYVELRCDPISGHTALYWYRQSLGQGPEFLIYFQGTGAADDSGLPNDRFFAVRPEGSVSTLKIQRTERGDSAVYLCASSPTGFTEAFFGQGTRLTVV.

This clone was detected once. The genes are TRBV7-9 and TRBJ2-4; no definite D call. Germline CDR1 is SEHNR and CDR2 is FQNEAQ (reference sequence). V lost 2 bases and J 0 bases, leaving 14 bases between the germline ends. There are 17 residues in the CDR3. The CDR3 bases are TGTGCCAGCAGCTTAAGTGAGGTTGTCCTAGCCAAAAACATTCAGTACTTC. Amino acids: CASSLSEVVLAKNIQYF. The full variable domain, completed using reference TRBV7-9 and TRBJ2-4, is DTGVSQNPRHKITKRGQNVTFRCDPISEHNRLYWYRQTLGQGPEFLTYFQNEAQLEKSRLLSDRFSAERPKGSFSTLEIQRTEQGDSAMYLCASSLSEVVLAKNIQYFGAGTRLSVL.